The 2 T cell receptor beta chains listed next were all sequenced from one sample in a study of OX40 agonist ivuxolimab in advanced cancers. Receptor libraries were prepared by the immunoSEQ multiplex PCR assay. This immuneACCESS table, as held by TCRdb, lists in-frame sequences with V and J called but not all clones. Of the missing ones, under half trace to an unresolved V gene in checked studies; the others have no known cause. The sample yields about 100,000 clones; about nine tenths were counted once. Around 0.31% of the sample is in the top ten clones. The sample in question was CD4+ or CD8+ T cells sorted from blood, obtained in a trial of the OX40 agonist ivuxolimab. These receptor sequences come from an adult with an advanced solid tumor such as melanoma, head and neck, liver or kidney cancer.

This clone was found once. The chain carries TRBV4-1 and TRBJ2-5; D is ambiguous. V was trimmed by 2 bases and J by 5 bases, leaving 9 bases between them. Germline values: CDR1 MGHRA, CDR2 YSYEKL. This CDR3 has 13 residues. As DNA, the CDR3 is TGCGCCAGCAGCCAAAGTTTATGGGAGACCCAGTACTTC. It specifies CASSQSLWETQYF.

The chain uses TRBV19 and TRBJ2-1; 12 nucleotides line up with TRBD2. The CDR3 consists of 15 residues. The V and J ends lost 7 bases and 6 bases, in that order; junction bases with no gene match: 7. Germline-derived CDR1 and CDR2 are LNHDA and SQIVND (reference sequence). The CDR3 sequence: CASNSRLAGANEQFF. The DNA for the CDR3 is TGTGCCAGTAATTCTAGACTAGCGGGAGCCAATGAGCAGTTCTTC.